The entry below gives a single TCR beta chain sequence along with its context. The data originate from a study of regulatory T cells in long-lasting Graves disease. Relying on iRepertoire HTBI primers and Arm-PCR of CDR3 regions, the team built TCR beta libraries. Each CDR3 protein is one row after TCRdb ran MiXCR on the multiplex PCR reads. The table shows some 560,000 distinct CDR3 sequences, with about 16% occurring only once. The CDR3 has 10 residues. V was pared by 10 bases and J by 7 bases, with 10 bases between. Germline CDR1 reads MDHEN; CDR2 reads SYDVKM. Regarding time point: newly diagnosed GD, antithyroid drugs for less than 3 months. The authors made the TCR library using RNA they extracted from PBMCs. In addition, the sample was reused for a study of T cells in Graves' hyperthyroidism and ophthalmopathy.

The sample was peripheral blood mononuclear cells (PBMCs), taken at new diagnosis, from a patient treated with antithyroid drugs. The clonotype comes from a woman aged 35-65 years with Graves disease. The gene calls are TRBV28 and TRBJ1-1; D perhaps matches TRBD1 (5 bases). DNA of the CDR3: TGTGCCACAGGGTGGGGTGAAGCTTTCTTT. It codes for CATGWGEAFF.